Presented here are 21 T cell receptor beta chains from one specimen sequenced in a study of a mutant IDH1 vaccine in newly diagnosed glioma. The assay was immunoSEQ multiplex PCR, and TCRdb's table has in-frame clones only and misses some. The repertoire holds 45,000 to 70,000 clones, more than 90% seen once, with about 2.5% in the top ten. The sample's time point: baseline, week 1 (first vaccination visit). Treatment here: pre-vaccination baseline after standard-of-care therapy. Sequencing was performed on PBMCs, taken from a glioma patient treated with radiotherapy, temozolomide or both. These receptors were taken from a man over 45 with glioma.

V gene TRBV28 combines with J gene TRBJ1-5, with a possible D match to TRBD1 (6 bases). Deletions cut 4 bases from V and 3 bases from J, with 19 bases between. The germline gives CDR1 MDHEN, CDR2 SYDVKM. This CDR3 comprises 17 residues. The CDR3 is CASSSTGTSTLNQPQHF. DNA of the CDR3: TGTGCCAGCAGTTCGACAGGAACCTCTACACTCAATCAGCCCCAGCATTTT.

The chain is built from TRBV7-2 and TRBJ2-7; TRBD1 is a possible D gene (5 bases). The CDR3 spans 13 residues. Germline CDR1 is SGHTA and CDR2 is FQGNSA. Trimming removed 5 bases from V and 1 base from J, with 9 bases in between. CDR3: CASSPDISYEQYF. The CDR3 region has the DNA TGTGCCAGCAGCCCGGACATTTCCTACGAGCAGTACTTC.

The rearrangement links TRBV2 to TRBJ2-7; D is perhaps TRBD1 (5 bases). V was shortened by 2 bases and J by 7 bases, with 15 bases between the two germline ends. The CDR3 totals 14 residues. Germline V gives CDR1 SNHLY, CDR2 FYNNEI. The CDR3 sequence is CASSERLGVWEQYF. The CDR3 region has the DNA TGTGCCAGCAGTGAAAGGTTAGGGGTTTGGGAGCAGTACTTC.

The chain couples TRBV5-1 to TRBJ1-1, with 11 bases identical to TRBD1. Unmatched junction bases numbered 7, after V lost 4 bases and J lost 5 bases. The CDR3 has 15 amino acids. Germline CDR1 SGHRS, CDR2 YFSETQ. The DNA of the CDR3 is TGCGCCAGCAGCGAGGGACAGGGGGTGCTTACTGAAGCTTTCTTT. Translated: CASSEGQGVLTEAFF.

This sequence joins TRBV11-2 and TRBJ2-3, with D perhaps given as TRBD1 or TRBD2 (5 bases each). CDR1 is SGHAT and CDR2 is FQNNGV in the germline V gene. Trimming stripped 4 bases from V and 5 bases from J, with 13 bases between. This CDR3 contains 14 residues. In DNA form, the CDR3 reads TGTGCCAGCAGCTCGGGACCGACCCGAGATACGCAGTATTTT. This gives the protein CASSSGPTRDTQYF.

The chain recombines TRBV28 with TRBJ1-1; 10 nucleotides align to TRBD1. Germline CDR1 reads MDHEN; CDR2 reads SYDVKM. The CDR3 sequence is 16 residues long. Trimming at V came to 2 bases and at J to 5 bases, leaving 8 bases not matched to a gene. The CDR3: CASSLRTGGRKTEAFF. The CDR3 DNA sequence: TGTGCCAGCAGTTTAAGGACAGGGGGTAGAAAAACTGAAGCTTTCTTT.

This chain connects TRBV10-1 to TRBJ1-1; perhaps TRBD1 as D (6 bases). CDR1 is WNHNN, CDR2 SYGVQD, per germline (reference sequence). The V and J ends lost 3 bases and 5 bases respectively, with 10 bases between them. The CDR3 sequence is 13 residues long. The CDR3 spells CASSDRGHTEAFF. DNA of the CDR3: TGCGCCAGCAGTGACCGGGGGCATACTGAAGCTTTCTTT.

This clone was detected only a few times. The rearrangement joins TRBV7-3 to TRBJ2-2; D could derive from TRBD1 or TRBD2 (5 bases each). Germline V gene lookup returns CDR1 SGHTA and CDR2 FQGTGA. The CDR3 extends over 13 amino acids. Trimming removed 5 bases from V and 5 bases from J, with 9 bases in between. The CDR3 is CASSPEGTGELFF. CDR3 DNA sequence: TGTGCCAGCAGCCCCGAGGGGACCGGGGAGCTGTTTTTT.

The CDR3 coding sequence is TGTGCCAGCAGCTCACCCGGGACAGGGATTTTGGATGAGCAGTTCTTC. Its translation: CASSSPGTGILDEQFF. The V call is TRBV5-4, the J call TRBJ2-1; 9 bases are a match to TRBD1. CDR3 length equals 16 residues. Germline loops: CDR1 SGHNT, CDR2 YYREEE (reference sequence). V trimming: 3 bases; J trimming: 8 bases; junction bases outside the gene matches: 12.

In DNA, the CDR3 is TGTGCCAGCACGTCAGGTCGGGCCAGGACCGGGGAGCTGTTTTTT. This translates into CASTSGRARTGELFF. The V gene is TRBV28, the J gene TRBJ2-2; D unclear. Germline lookup yields CDR1 MDHEN and CDR2 SYDVKM. The V and J ends lost 7 bases and 5 bases respectively, with 17 bases between them. This CDR3 region has 15 residues.

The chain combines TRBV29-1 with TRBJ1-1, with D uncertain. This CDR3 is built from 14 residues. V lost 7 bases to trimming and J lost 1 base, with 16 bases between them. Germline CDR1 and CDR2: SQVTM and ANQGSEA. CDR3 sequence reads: CSAESDARNTEAFF. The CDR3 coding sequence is TGCAGCGCGGAGTCGGACGCAAGGAACACTGAAGCTTTCTTT.

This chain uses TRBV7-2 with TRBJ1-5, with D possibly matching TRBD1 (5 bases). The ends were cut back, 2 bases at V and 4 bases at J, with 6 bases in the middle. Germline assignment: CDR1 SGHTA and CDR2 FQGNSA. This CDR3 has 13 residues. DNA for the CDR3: TGTGCCAGCAGCTTACGGGGGAATCAGCCCCAGCATTTT. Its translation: CASSLRGNQPQHF.

DNA of the CDR3: TGCGCCAGCAGCTTGAGAATCGACAGGACAAGCACCGGGGAGCTGTTTTTT. Translated: CASSLRIDRTSTGELFF. The chain joins TRBV5-1 to TRBJ2-2; tentative D call: TRBD1 (6 bases). The CDR3 consists of 17 residues. V was clipped by 1 base and J by 4 bases, with 17 bases between them. Germline values: CDR1 SGHRS, CDR2 YFSETQ.

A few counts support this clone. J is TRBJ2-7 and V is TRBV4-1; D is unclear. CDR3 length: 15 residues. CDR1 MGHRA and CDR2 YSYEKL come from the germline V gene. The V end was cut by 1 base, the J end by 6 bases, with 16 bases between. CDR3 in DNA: TGCGCCAGCAGCCAAGGGAGCTTGTTGAGCAGCGAGCAGTACTTC. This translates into CASSQGSLLSSEQYF.

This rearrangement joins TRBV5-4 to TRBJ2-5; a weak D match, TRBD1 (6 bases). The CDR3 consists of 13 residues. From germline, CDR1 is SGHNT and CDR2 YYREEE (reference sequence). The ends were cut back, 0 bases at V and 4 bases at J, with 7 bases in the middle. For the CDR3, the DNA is TGTGCCAGCAGCTTGGTACAGGGAGAGACCCAGTACTTC. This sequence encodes CASSLVQGETQYF.

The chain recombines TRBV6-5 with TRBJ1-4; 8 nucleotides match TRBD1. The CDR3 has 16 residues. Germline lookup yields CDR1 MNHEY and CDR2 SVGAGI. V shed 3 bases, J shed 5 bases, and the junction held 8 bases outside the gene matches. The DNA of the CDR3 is TGTGCCAGCAGTTATCAAAACAGGGGGGTGAATGAAAAACTGTTTTTT. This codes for CASSYQNRGVNEKLFF.

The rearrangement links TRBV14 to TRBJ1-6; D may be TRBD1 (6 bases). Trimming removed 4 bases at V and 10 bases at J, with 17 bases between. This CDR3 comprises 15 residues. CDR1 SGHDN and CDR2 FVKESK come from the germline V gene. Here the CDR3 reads CASSLSNRVTSPLHF. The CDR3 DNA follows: TGTGCCAGCAGCCTAAGTAACAGGGTTACATCACCCCTCCACTTT.

The CDR3 DNA sequence: TGTGCCAGTAGTATAGTTCCGGACAGCTCCTACGAGCAGTACTTC. Encoded protein: CASSIVPDSSYEQYF. This chain joins TRBV19 and TRBJ2-7, with D tentatively TRBD1 (6 bases). The CDR3 runs to 15 residues. The germline gives CDR1 LNHDA, CDR2 SQIVND (reference sequence). V was shortened by 1 base and J by 0 bases, with 10 bases between the two germline ends.

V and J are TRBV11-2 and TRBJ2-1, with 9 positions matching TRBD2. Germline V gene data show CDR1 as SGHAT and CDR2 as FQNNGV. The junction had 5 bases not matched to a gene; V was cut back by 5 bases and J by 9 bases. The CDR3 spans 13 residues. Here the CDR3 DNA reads TGTGCCAGCAGCATTAGCGGGAGTGCTGAGCAGTTCTTC. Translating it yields CASSISGSAEQFF.

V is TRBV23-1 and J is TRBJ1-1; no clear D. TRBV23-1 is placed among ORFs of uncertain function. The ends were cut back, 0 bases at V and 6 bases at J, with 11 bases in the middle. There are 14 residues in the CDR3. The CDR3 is CASSQSGEPAEAFF. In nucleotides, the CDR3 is TGCGCCAGCAGTCAATCGGGTGAGCCCGCTGAAGCTTTCTTT.

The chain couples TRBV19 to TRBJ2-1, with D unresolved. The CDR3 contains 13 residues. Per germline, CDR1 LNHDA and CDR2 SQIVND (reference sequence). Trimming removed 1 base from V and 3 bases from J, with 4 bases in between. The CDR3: CASSIANYNEQFF. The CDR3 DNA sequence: TGTGCCAGTAGTATAGCGAACTACAATGAGCAGTTCTTC.